Described below is a single T cell receptor beta chain sequence and its context. The antigen remains unidentified. The data were obtained in a study of cytomegalovirus exposure and HLA in healthy donors. The donors comprised healthy bone marrow donors. Although they were nominally healthy when sampled, donors likely had unrecorded immune exposures. The germline CDR1 and CDR2 sequences are LNHDA and SQIVND (reference sequence). This CDR3 comprises 15 residues. The V and J ends lost 2 bases and 0 bases, in that order; junction bases with no gene match: 3. In the PCR, 60 Vbeta and 13 Jbeta primers were used. The assay was immunoSEQ multiplex PCR, and TCRdb's table has in-frame clones only and misses some. The data contain about 140,000 clones, approximately 79% of them singletons. Study-level points and caveats: A later analysis appeared to link common viral pathogens to several of the most significant clusters. Reported results showed that the classifier diagnosed cytomegalovirus status with high specificity and sensitivity.

The rearrangement uses TRBV19 and TRBJ1-1, with 7 bases that match TRBD1. The sample taken for sequencing was PBMCs. The TCR originated in a woman aged 50 to 60 in good health and CMV-seropositive. The CDR3 DNA follows: TGTGCCAGTAGTATACCGGGACAGTTGAACACTGAAGCTTTCTTT. Its translation is CASSIPGQLNTEAFF.